These 30 T cell receptor beta chains share one sample of origin, sequenced in a study of blood T cell repertoires in COVID-19. This table comes from immunoSEQ multiplex PCR, and its TCRdb copy is limited to in-frame clones, with some not included. This sample has about 330,000 clones; roughly 86% occur once, and the top ten carry around 1.6%. Sequencing input: peripheral blood. These receptors all stem from a woman aged 45-60 years with acute or convalescent COVID-19.

This sequence joins TRBV18 and TRBJ2-2; unclear D gene. CDR1 and CDR2 from the germline V gene are KGHSH and LQKENI. The CDR3 has 16 residues. V dropped 2 bases and J dropped 7 bases, with 17 bases sitting between them. The CDR3, as DNA: TGTGCCAGCTCACCATTTAGCCGGATTCATTTCGGGGAGCTGTTTTTT. Its protein product is CASSPFSRIHFGELFF.

The chain links TRBV5-8 to TRBJ1-1, with D perhaps TRBD1 (6 bases). Trimming cost V 1 base and J 3 bases, with 13 bases left between them. CDR1 is SGHTS and CDR2 is YDEGEE in the germline V gene. This CDR3 has 15 amino acids. The CDR3 nucleotides are TGTGCCAGCAGCTTGCCCCCTACAGGGTACACTGAAGCTTTCTTT. Translated, it gives CASSLPPTGYTEAFF.

The rearrangement uses TRBV4-1 and TRBJ2-5, with a possible D match to TRBD2 (6 bases). V dropped 4 bases and J dropped 4 bases, with 22 bases sitting between them. Germline V lookup: CDR1 MGHRA, CDR2 YSYEKL. CDR3 length: 17 amino acids. CDR3 protein: CASSPGEVGVWAETQYF. The CDR3 DNA reads as TGCGCCAGCAGCCCGGGAGAGGTGGGAGTATGGGCAGAGACCCAGTACTTC.

Written as DNA, the CDR3 is TGTGCCAGCAGTTACAAAGACAGGGCTTGGTCTGCTGGCTACACCTTC. This sequence encodes CASSYKDRAWSAGYTF. J is TRBJ1-2 and V is TRBV6-5, with 7 bases aligning to TRBD1. CDR1 and CDR2 from the germline V gene are MNHEY and SVGAGI. The CDR3 sequence is 16 residues long. The V and J ends lost 2 bases and 7 bases, in that order; junction bases with no gene match: 13.

The chain uses TRBV28 and TRBJ2-3, with 14 bases fitting TRBD2. This CDR3 has 17 residues. The trim removed 6 bases at V and 2 bases at J, leaving 7 bases unmatched. The germline CDR1 and CDR2 sequences are MDHEN and SYDVKM. The CDR3 sequence is CASRGTSGRRNTDTQYF. CDR3 coding DNA: TGTGCCAGCAGGGGGACTAGCGGGAGAAGGAACACAGATACGCAGTATTTT. Full variable domain (remainder filled in from reference TRBV28 and TRBJ2-3): DVKVTQSSRYLVKRTGEKVFLECVQDMDHENMFWYRQDPGLGLRLIYFSYDVKMKEKGDIPEGYSVSREKKERFSLILESASTNQTSMYLCASRGTSGRRNTDTQYFGPGTRLTVL.

The V and J genes are TRBV30 and TRBJ1-4, with unresolved D. The CDR3 length is 14 residues. Trimming pared 4 bases from V and 4 bases from J, leaving 13 bases between. The germline CDR1 and CDR2 sequences are GTSNPN and SVGIG (reference sequence). The CDR3 spells CAWMAGGINEKLFF. The DNA for the CDR3 is TGTGCCTGGATGGCGGGCGGAATTAATGAAAAACTGTTTTTT. Using reference TRBV30 and TRBJ1-4 for the parts outside the CDR3, the full variable domain is SQTIHQWPATLVQPVGSPLSLECTVEGTSNPNLYWYRQAAGRGLQLLFYSVGIGQISSEVPQNLSASRPQDRQFILSSKKLLLSDSGFYLCAWMAGGINEKLFFGSGTQLSVL.

This chain joins TRBV28 and TRBJ2-1; 7 bases map to TRBD2. Germline trimming cut 5 bases from V and 1 base from J; bases unmatched to any gene: 8. Germline CDR1 reads MDHEN; CDR2 reads SYDVKM. The CDR3 has 16 amino acids. The CDR3 spells CASSGRGGSSYNEQFF. The CDR3 nucleotides are TGTGCCAGCAGTGGAAGAGGCGGGAGTTCCTACAATGAGCAGTTCTTC.

The V call is TRBV5-4, the J call TRBJ1-3; D not certain. CDR1 and CDR2 (germline): SGHNT, YYREEE (reference sequence). Between the trimmed V and J ends, which lost 4 bases and 4 bases, there was a span of 18 bases. CDR3 size: 16 residues. The DNA of the CDR3 is TGTGCCAGCAGCCTCGGGCGGGTGATGAGGGGAAACACCATATATTTT. Its protein is CASSLGRVMRGNTIYF.

The rearrangement uses TRBV7-3 and TRBJ1-1; 9 nucleotides agree with TRBD1. Trimming cost V 5 bases and J 0 bases; bases outside gene matches: 4. Germline V gives CDR1 SGHTA, CDR2 FQGTGA. This CDR3 spans 15 amino acids. CDR3 sequence reads: CASSPRTGVNTEAFF. CDR3 coding DNA: TGTGCCAGCAGCCCTCGGACAGGGGTGAACACTGAAGCTTTCTTT.

This sequence joins TRBV19 and TRBJ1-1, with a weak D call TRBD1 (5 bases). Germline assignment: CDR1 LNHDA and CDR2 SQIVND (reference sequence). The ends were cut back, 9 bases at V and 3 bases at J, with 14 bases in the middle. This CDR3 has 13 amino acids. DNA for the CDR3: TGTGCCAGGTTCTCTCAGGGTCACACTGAAGCTTTCTTT. It encodes CARFSQGHTEAFF.

J is TRBJ2-5 and V is TRBV6-5; 7 nucleotides match TRBD1. The V and J ends lost 7 bases and 4 bases, in that order; junction bases with no gene match: 6. The germline V gene has CDR1 MNHEY and CDR2 SVGAGI. The CDR3 covers 13 residues. The CDR3 loop is CASKTGLRETQYF. CDR3 nucleotides: TGTGCCAGCAAGACAGGGCTCCGAGAGACCCAGTACTTC.

The count of this clone is one. The J gene is TRBJ1-1, the V gene TRBV5-4, with D possibly TRBD1 on 5 matching bases. Between the trimmed V and J ends, which lost 3 bases and 0 bases, there was a span of 12 bases. Germline V gene lookup returns CDR1 SGHNT and CDR2 YYREEE (reference sequence). The CDR3 has 15 residues. The CDR3 reads CASSWGRTMNTEAFF. CDR3 nucleotide sequence: TGTGCCAGCAGCTGGGGACGGACTATGAACACTGAAGCTTTCTTT.

The chain joins TRBV6-6 to TRBJ2-7, with D possibly being TRBD2 (6 bases). Trimming took off 7 bases at V and 3 bases at J, with 13 bases between the two ends. Germline V gives CDR1 MNHNY, CDR2 SVGAGI (reference sequence). The CDR3 consists of 13 residues. The CDR3 protein is CASTGTGVYEQYF. Here the CDR3 DNA reads TGTGCCAGCACAGGGACGGGGGTCTACGAGCAGTACTTC.

V gene TRBV9 combines with J gene TRBJ1-2, with D hard to call. CDR1 is SGDLS and CDR2 is YYNGEE in the germline V gene. Trimming cost V 3 bases and J 6 bases, with 15 bases left between them. This CDR3 comprises 14 residues. This chain's CDR3 is CASSAGNPPDGYTF. CDR3 bases: TGTGCCAGCAGCGCGGGGAATCCACCGGATGGCTACACCTTC.

J is TRBJ1-2 and V is TRBV19; D is perhaps TRBD1 (6 bases). V lost 6 bases, J lost 3 bases, and 14 bases lay in between. Germline assignment: CDR1 LNHDA and CDR2 SQIVND (reference sequence). The CDR3 consists of 14 residues. Here the CDR3 reads CASSRQGLDYGYTF. The CDR3 region has the DNA TGTGCCAGTAGCCGGCAGGGGTTAGACTATGGCTACACCTTC.

The rearrangement uses TRBV27 and TRBJ2-3; 7 bases align to TRBD2. Per the germline V gene, CDR1 is MNHEY and CDR2 is SMNVEV (reference sequence). The CDR3 contains 14 residues. V lost 3 bases and J lost 4; bases outside the gene matches: 4. The CDR3 loop is CASSLGGIADTQYF. Here the CDR3 DNA reads TGTGCCAGCAGTTTGGGGGGGATCGCAGATACGCAGTATTTT.

The chain combines TRBV5-1 with TRBJ2-7; no clear D. Germline V gene lookup returns CDR1 SGHRS and CDR2 YFSETQ. The germline V and J ends were trimmed by 5 bases and 2 bases, with 8 bases remaining between them. The CDR3 is 12 amino acids. CDR3 DNA sequence: TGCGCCAGCAGTTCCAGGACCTACGAGCAGTACTTC. Residues: CASSSRTYEQYF.

The V gene is TRBV28, the J gene TRBJ1-4; tentatively, D is TRBD1 (6 bases). With 5 bases removed from V and 6 bases from J, the gap between germline ends came to 22 bases. Germline V gene data show CDR1 as MDHEN and CDR2 as SYDVKM. The CDR3 has 17 residues. This chain's CDR3 is CASSTTGRSFVYEKLFF. CDR3 coding DNA: TGTGCCAGCAGTACGACAGGACGGAGTTTTGTATATGAAAAACTGTTTTTT. The full variable domain, its missing parts supplied by reference TRBV28 and TRBJ1-4, is DVKVTQSSRYLVKRTGEKVFLECVQDMDHENMFWYRQDPGLGLRLIYFSYDVKMKEKGDIPEGYSVSREKKERFSLILESASTNQTSMYLCASSTTGRSFVYEKLFFGSGTQLSVL.

The chain has TRBV27 and TRBJ2-3, with TRBD2 matching 9 bases. The CDR3 loop spans 16 amino acids. The V segment lost 4 bases and the J segment 1 base; nucleotides outside the gene matches: 6. In germline, CDR1 is MNHEY, CDR2 SMNVEV (reference sequence). Written as DNA, the CDR3 is TGTGCCAGCAGTTCGAGGTTAGCGGGAGGCACAGATACGCAGTATTTT. Translated, it gives CASSSRLAGGTDTQYF.

The V gene is TRBV7-9, the J gene TRBJ1-4, with D possibly TRBD1 on 6 matching bases. The CDR3 has 15 residues. Germline CDR1 is SEHNR and CDR2 is FQNEAQ (reference sequence). The V end lost 5 bases, the J end lost 6 bases, and 16 bases lay between the germline ends. DNA of the CDR3: TGTGCCAGCAGCCCCACCAGGACAGACGATGAAAAACTGTTTTTT. Residues: CASSPTRTDDEKLFF.

V and J are TRBV30 and TRBJ1-4, with unresolved D. CDR1 and CDR2 from the germline V gene are GTSNPN and SVGIG (reference sequence). The V end lost 2 bases, the J end lost 3 bases, and 7 bases lay between the germline ends. This CDR3 contains 13 residues. The CDR3 DNA reads as TGTGCCTGGAGTACGGGAGCTAATGAAAAACTGTTTTTT. Translated: CAWSTGANEKLFF. The whole variable domain, filled in from reference TRBV30 and TRBJ1-4, reads SQTIHQWPATLVQPVGSPLSLECTVEGTSNPNLYWYRQAAGRGLQLLFYSVGIGQISSEVPQNLSASRPQDRQFILSSKKLLLSDSGFYLCAWSTGANEKLFFGSGTQLSVL.

CDR3 region: CASNGANEKLFF. CDR3 bases: TGTGCCAGTAACGGGGCTAATGAAAAACTGTTTTTT. The chain links TRBV19 to TRBJ1-4; D is uncertain. V lost 7 bases and J lost 3, with 6 bases in between. The CDR3 is 12 residues long. Per the germline V gene, CDR1 is LNHDA and CDR2 is SQIVND (reference sequence).

CDR3 coding DNA: TGTGCCAGCAGCCGCGCCGGGGGAAACACCGGGGAGCTGTTTTTT. Translation: CASSRAGGNTGELFF. The chain recombines TRBV11-2 with TRBJ2-2; a weak D match, TRBD2 (6 bases). Trimming cost V 5 bases and J 2 bases, with 12 bases left between them. CDR1 SGHAT and CDR2 FQNNGV come from the germline V gene. The CDR3 is 15 amino acids. Full variable domain (rest looked up from reference TRBV11-2 and TRBJ2-2): EAGVAQSPRYKIIEKRQSVAFWCNPISGHATLYWYQQILGQGPKLLIQFQNNGVVDDSQLPKDRFSAERLKGVDSTLKIQPAKLEDSAVYLCASSRAGGNTGELFFGEGSRLTVL.

The chain uses TRBV6-4 and TRBJ2-3; 10 positions agree with TRBD2. The CDR3 extends over 15 amino acids. Trimming cost V 3 bases and J 5 bases; bases outside gene matches: 5. Germline V gene sequence: CDR1 MRHNA, CDR2 SNTAGT. The CDR3 reads CASSESGLARDTQYF. The CDR3 DNA reads TGTGCCAGCAGTGAATCGGGACTAGCGAGAGATACGCAGTATTTT.

Points on this clone: The sample carries other DNA sequences with the same CDR3. The rearrangement links TRBV5-1 to TRBJ1-5; a weak D match, TRBD1 (6 bases). The CDR3 runs 13 residues. Germline CDR1 SGHRS, CDR2 YFSETQ. Between the trimmed V and J ends, which lost 1 base and 4 bases, there was a span of 6 bases. This CDR3 reads CASSLTGNQPQHF. CDR3 in DNA: TGCGCCAGCAGCTTGACAGGGAATCAGCCCCAGCATTTT.

V is TRBV19 and J is TRBJ1-3; TRBD1 matches 9 bases. The CDR3 runs to 15 residues. The junction had 8 bases not matched to a gene; V was cut back by 7 bases and J by 4 bases. Germline-derived CDR1 and CDR2 are LNHDA and SQIVND (reference sequence). In DNA, the CDR3 is TGTGCCAGTACCCCAGATGGGACAGGGGGAAACACCATATATTTT. Translated: CASTPDGTGGNTIYF.

V and J are TRBV25-1 and TRBJ2-1; 13 bases are shared with TRBD2. Germline V gene lookup returns CDR1 MGHDK and CDR2 SYGVNS. The CDR3 is 17 amino acids. After removal of 2 bases from V and 9 bases from J, the junction contained 10 bases not matched to a gene. This chain's CDR3 is CASSETRTSGSSGEQFF. CDR3 in DNA: TGTGCCAGCAGTGAAACCCGGACTAGCGGGAGTAGTGGTGAGCAGTTCTTC.

This chain joins TRBV18 and TRBJ1-1; possibly TRBD1 for D (6 bases). CDR3 length: 14 residues. The V end lost 6 bases, the J end lost 5 bases, and 16 bases lay between the germline ends. Germline V lookup: CDR1 KGHSH, CDR2 LQKENI. In DNA form, the CDR3 reads TGTGCCAGCTCGCGTGGGGGGGCGGGAACTGAAGCTTTCTTT. As protein: CASSRGGAGTEAFF.

The genes are TRBV7-2 and TRBJ2-7, with D perhaps matching TRBD2 (5 bases). The CDR3 is 16 amino acids. Germline V gene sequence: CDR1 SGHTA, CDR2 FQGNSA. The V end lost 2 bases, the J end lost 0 bases, and 14 bases lay between the germline ends. CDR3 amino acids: CASSLSGRTTSYEQYF. The DNA for the CDR3 is TGTGCCAGCAGCTTAAGCGGCCGAACCACCTCCTACGAGCAGTACTTC.

CDR3 loop: CASSRTGQVATGELFF. CDR3 sequence (DNA): TGCGCCAGCAGCAGAACAGGGCAGGTCGCCACCGGGGAGCTGTTTTTT. This rearrangement joins TRBV5-1 to TRBJ2-2; a weak D match, TRBD1 (6 bases). In germline, CDR1 is SGHRS, CDR2 YFSETQ. The CDR3 covers 16 residues. V was shortened by 4 bases and J by 4 bases, with 17 bases between the two germline ends.